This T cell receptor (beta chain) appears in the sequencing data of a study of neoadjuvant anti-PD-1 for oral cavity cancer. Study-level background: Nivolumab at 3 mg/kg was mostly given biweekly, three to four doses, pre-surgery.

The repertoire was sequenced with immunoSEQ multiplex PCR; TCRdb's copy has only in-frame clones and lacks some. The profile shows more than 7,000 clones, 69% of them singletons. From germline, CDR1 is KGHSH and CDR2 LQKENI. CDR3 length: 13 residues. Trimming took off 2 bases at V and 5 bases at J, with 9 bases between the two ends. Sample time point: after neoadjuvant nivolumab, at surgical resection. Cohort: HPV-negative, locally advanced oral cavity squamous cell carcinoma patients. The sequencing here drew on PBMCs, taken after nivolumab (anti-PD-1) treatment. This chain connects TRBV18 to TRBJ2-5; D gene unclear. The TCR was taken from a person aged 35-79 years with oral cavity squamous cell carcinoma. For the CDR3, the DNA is TGTGCCAGCTCACCAGGAGCGTTGGAGACCCAGTACTTC. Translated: CASSPGALETQYF.